The 14 T cell receptor beta chains listed next were all sequenced from one sample in a study of T-cell memory formation after mild COVID-19. MiXCR, applied by TCRdb to the 5' RACE reads, yields one record per CDR3 protein. The sample has 85,000 to 130,000 distinct CDR3 sequences; around 12% are singletons. Sequenced input: PBMCs or a T cell subset sorted from them (not recorded which). These TCRs come from an adult woman who had mild COVID-19 (a few samples of this study predate the infection). Cell type and time point are not known.

This clonotype was seen only a few times. J is TRBJ1-5 and V is TRBV5-1, with D tentatively TRBD1 (5 bases). The CDR3 totals 15 residues. V was clipped by 0 bases and J by 3 bases, with 10 bases between them. The germline V gene encodes CDR1 SGHRS and CDR2 YFSETQ. Written as DNA, the CDR3 is TGCGCCAGCAGCTTGGCCGGGGGGGTCAATCAGCCCCAGCATTTT. Protein sequence: CASSLAGGVNQPQHF.

This clonotype was found a few times. One end of the junction does not line up with germline, which may come from a read error. The CDR3 here is CASSVAGWQFF. For the CDR3, the DNA is TGTGCCAGCAGCGTAGCGGGATGGCAGTTCTTC. The chain couples TRBV7-2 to TRBJ2-1; 8 bases are shared with TRBD2. The CDR3 is 11 residues long. The germline CDR1 and CDR2 sequences are SGHTA and FQGNSA.

The chain recombines TRBV7-9 with TRBJ2-1; 13 bases match TRBD2. Germline CDR1 and CDR2: SEHNR and FQNEAQ (reference sequence). This CDR3 comprises 17 residues. V dropped 3 bases and J dropped 7; count of bases not matched to a gene: 9. CDR3 sequence: CASSLWVATSGRNEQFF. CDR3 bases: TGTGCCAGCAGCTTGTGGGTCGCGACTAGCGGGAGGAATGAGCAGTTCTTC.

This clonotype came up many times. This rearrangement joins TRBV12-3 or TRBV12-4 to TRBJ2-5; TRBD2 is a possible D gene (5 bases). The V and J ends lost 6 bases and 2 bases respectively, with 13 bases between them. The CDR3 has 14 amino acids. CDR3 amino acids: CASSPAPGQETQYF. CDR3 DNA sequence: TGTGCCAGCAGCCCCGCTCCGGGACAAGAGACCCAGTACTTC.

The chain couples TRBV7-9 to TRBJ2-1; D gene uncertain. CDR3 length: 15 residues. Trimming took off 5 bases at V and 0 bases at J, with 11 bases between the two ends. CDR1 and CDR2 from the germline V gene are SEHNR and FQNEAQ (reference sequence). Written as DNA, the CDR3 is TGTGCCAGCAGCGAGAGCGTAAGCTCCTACAATGAGCAGTTCTTC. It yields the protein CASSESVSSYNEQFF.

This chain uses TRBV18 with TRBJ2-1; TRBD1 might be the D (6 bases). V gave up 2 bases and J gave up 4 bases, with 15 bases separating them. This CDR3 spans 16 amino acids. Germline values: CDR1 KGHSH, CDR2 LQKENI. CDR3 nucleotide sequence: TGTGCCAGCTCACCAGTAGGTCAGGGGCCTTACAATGAGCAGTTCTTC. Protein product: CASSPVGQGPYNEQFF.

In its sample, this clonotype was seen a few times. This chain uses TRBV10-2 with TRBJ2-1; TRBD1 is a possible D gene (6 bases). Between the trimmed V and J ends, which lost 0 bases and 5 bases, there was a span of 20 bases. The CDR3 is made up of 18 amino acids. Germline loops: CDR1 WSHSY, CDR2 SAAADI. The CDR3 sequence is CASSESPLTGEGNNEQFF. For the CDR3, the DNA is TGCGCCAGCAGTGAGTCTCCCTTGACAGGCGAAGGAAACAATGAGCAGTTCTTC.

This clonotype was seen a handful of times. This sequence joins TRBV9 and TRBJ1-5; D is possibly TRBD1 (6 bases). The germline V gene has CDR1 SGDLS and CDR2 YYNGEE. V was cut by 7 bases and J by 0 bases, with 11 bases left in between. The length of the CDR3 is 14 residues. CDR3 sequence reads: CASGGANSNQPQHF. CDR3 sequence (DNA): TGTGCCAGCGGGGGCGCCAATAGCAATCAGCCCCAGCATTTT.

This chain connects TRBV7-9 to TRBJ1-2, with unresolved D. V lost 0 bases, J lost 0 bases, and 11 bases lay in between. The germline CDR1 and CDR2 sequences are SEHNR and FQNEAQ (reference sequence). The CDR3 contains 16 residues. The CDR3 DNA follows: TGTGCCAGCAGCTTAGCTGGGTCGAACCCTAACTATGGCTACACCTTC. This codes for CASSLAGSNPNYGYTF. The full variable domain, completed using reference TRBV7-9 and TRBJ1-2, is DTGVSQNPRHKITKRGQNVTFRCDPISEHNRLYWYRQTLGQGPEFLTYFQNEAQLEKSRLLSDRFSAERPKGSFSTLEIQRTEQGDSAMYLCASSLAGSNPNYGYTFGSGTRLTVV.

This clonotype was seen repeatedly, ten times or more. This rearrangement joins TRBV4-3 to TRBJ2-1; D unresolved. Germline assignment: CDR1 LGHNA and CDR2 YSLEER. With 0 bases removed from V and 6 bases from J, the gap between germline ends came to 6 bases. The CDR3 spans 13 residues. The CDR3 nucleotides read TGCGCCAGCAGCCAAGAGAATAGCAATGAGCAGTTCTTC. Its translation is CASSQENSNEQFF.

This clonotype was recorded a few times. The rearrangement links TRBV12-3 or TRBV12-4 to TRBJ2-7, with TRBD1 matching over 7 bases. Trimming took 5 bases from V and 2 from J; bases not matched to a gene: 6. CDR3 length equals 14 residues. CDR3 bases: TGTGCCAGCAGTAGACGGGACAGTCCCTACGAGCAGTACTTC. Translating gives CASSRRDSPYEQYF.

This clonotype was detected a few times. This chain links TRBV9 with TRBJ2-3; a possible D gene is TRBD2 (6 bases). Germline V CDR1 and CDR2: SGDLS, YYNGEE. Trimming shortened V by 0 bases and J by 2 bases, and 13 bases separated the two germline ends. The CDR3 has 16 residues. The CDR3 DNA sequence: TGTGCCAGCAGCGTAGGGCTCGCGGGGAACACAGATACGCAGTATTTT. This sequence encodes CASSVGLAGNTDTQYF.

This chain links TRBV6-5 with TRBJ2-1; 13 nucleotides line up with TRBD2. The CDR3 runs to 16 residues. Germline V gives CDR1 MNHEY, CDR2 SVGAGI. The J segment lost 5 bases and the V segment lost 5 bases, leaving 6 bases of the junction unmatched. CDR3 loop: CASSPPGLAGDNEQFF. CDR3 coding DNA: TGTGCCAGCAGTCCCCCCGGACTAGCGGGGGACAATGAGCAGTTCTTC.

This chain links TRBV7-6 with TRBJ2-5; 13 bases map to TRBD2. J gave up 5 bases and V 6 bases, and 12 bases lay outside the gene matches. The CDR3 is 17 amino acids. The germline gives CDR1 SGHVS, CDR2 FNYEAQ. CDR3 DNA sequence: TGTGCCAGCAGTGCGACCGGGACTAGCGGGGATTGGGAGACCCAGTACTTC. It codes for CASSATGTSGDWETQYF.